Following are 30 T cell receptor beta chains from one sample sequenced in a study of spatial heterogeneity in lung cancer. Whole-study findings and limits: Tracking of tumor mutation counts was seen in expanded intratumoral alpha and beta TCR counts.

The antigens for these receptors are not known. The sample's time point: sample taken at primary tumor resection. TCRdb itself ran the 5' RACE reads through MiXCR, one entry per CDR3 protein. The sample gives over a thousand distinct CDR3 sequences, 4% to 6% of which show up once; 11% is in the top ten. The source material was lung tumor tissue, sampled at surgery. Receptors originate from a male donor with early-stage non-small cell lung cancer.

This clonotype is termed medium-sized (0.01 to 0.1%). The genes are TRBV11-3 and TRBJ2-7; 9 bases align to TRBD1. CDR1 and CDR2 (germline): SGHNT, YENEEA. The CDR3 sequence is 15 residues long. V shed 5 bases and J 2 bases; nucleotides not matched to a gene: 7. CDR3 residues: CASSQEGQGAYEQYF. In nucleotides, the CDR3 is TGTGCCAGCAGCCAGGAGGGACAGGGAGCCTACGAGCAGTACTTC.

Relative to its sample, this clonotype is large. This rearrangement joins TRBV20-1 to TRBJ2-3, with D perhaps TRBD1 (5 bases). Looked up from germline, CDR1 is DFQATT and CDR2 is SNEGSKA (reference sequence). V was trimmed by 0 bases and J by 6 bases, leaving 16 bases between them. The CDR3 spans 15 residues. The CDR3 here is CSARDPPGNIDTQYF. In DNA form, the CDR3 reads TGCAGTGCTAGAGATCCTCCAGGGAATATTGATACGCAGTATTTT.

Within the sample, this clonotype is medium-sized. The V gene is TRBV6-2 or TRBV6-3, the J gene TRBJ2-7, with TRBD2 as a possible D gene (5 bases). The CDR3 runs 16 residues. The V gene lost 0 bases and the J gene lost 0 bases, with 12 bases spanning the gap. Germline CDR1 MNHEY, CDR2 SVGEGT. This chain's CDR3 is CASSYSSLAGSYEQYF. CDR3 nucleotides: TGTGCCAGCAGTTACTCTTCGCTAGCAGGCTCCTACGAGCAGTACTTC.

By proportion, this clonotype is medium-sized. The chain employs TRBV4-2 and TRBJ1-4, with D possibly matching TRBD1 (5 bases). The CDR3 contains 13 residues. V shed 4 bases and J shed 8 bases, with 11 bases lying between them. Germline loops: CDR1 LGHNA, CDR2 YNFKEQ. This CDR3 is CASSLLGAEKLFF. The CDR3 DNA reads as TGTGCCAGCAGCCTCCTAGGGGCGGAAAAACTGTTTTTT.

Sample share makes this clonotype medium-sized (0.01 to 0.1%). This rearrangement joins TRBV7-9 to TRBJ2-7; D remains unclear. The CDR3 extends over 12 amino acids. Trimming pared 6 bases from V and 1 base from J, leaving 7 bases between. Germline values: CDR1 SEHNR, CDR2 FQNEAQ (reference sequence). The CDR3 loop is CASSSYSYEQYF. For the CDR3, the DNA is TGTGCCAGCAGTTCTTATTCCTACGAGCAGTACTTC.

Judged by abundance, this clonotype is medium-sized. This chain links TRBV3-1 with TRBJ1-1; the D gene is possibly TRBD1 (5 bases). The germline V and J ends were trimmed by 6 bases and 11 bases, with 22 bases remaining between them. The CDR3 sequence is 14 residues long. Germline V gene data show CDR1 as LGHDT and CDR2 as YNNKEL (reference sequence). The CDR3 loop is CASSPFYEGTDAFF. The CDR3 bases are TGTGCCAGCAGTCCCTTTTACGAGGGGACGGACGCTTTCTTT. Complete variable domain (other parts from reference TRBV3-1 and TRBJ1-1): DTAVSQTPKYLVTQMGNDKSIKCEQNLGHDTMYWYKQDSKKFLKIMFSYNNKELIINETVPNRFSPKSPDKAHLNLHINSLELGDSAVYFCASSPFYEGTDAFFGQGTRLTVV.

This clonotype ranks as medium-sized. The chain couples TRBV21-1 to TRBJ1-1. TRBV21-1 is a listed pseudogene. The CDR3 length is 12 residues. CDR3 in amino acids: CASGGPFTEAFF. The CDR3 DNA sequence: TGTGCCAGCGGAGGGCCCTTCACTGAAGCTTTCTTT.

By sample fraction, this clonotype is medium-sized. The V and J genes are TRBV6-5 and TRBJ2-2, with D hard to call. Germline CDR1 and CDR2: MNHEY and SVGAGI. V lost 6 bases, J lost 8 bases, and 10 bases lay in between. CDR3 length equals 12 residues. Here the CDR3 reads CASSHPRGELFF. In DNA form, the CDR3 reads TGTGCCAGCAGCCACCCAAGAGGGGAGCTGTTTTTT.

By share of the sample, this clonotype is large. The chain combines TRBV28 with TRBJ2-7; D remains unclear. Trimming removed 3 bases from V and 5 bases from J, with 5 bases in between. The CDR3 contains 11 residues. Germline V gene sequence: CDR1 MDHEN, CDR2 SYDVKM. This CDR3 is CASSFPDEQYF. The CDR3 nucleotides are TGTGCCAGCAGTTTCCCCGACGAGCAGTACTTC.

This clonotype is large by share. The chain links TRBV18 to TRBJ1-5, with TRBD1 identical over 7 bases. This CDR3 has 16 amino acids. CDR1 and CDR2 from the germline V gene are KGHSH and LQKENI. V gave up 5 bases and J gave up 3 bases; unmatched junction bases: 10. The CDR3 spells CASSWTGTANNQPQHF. The CDR3 DNA is TGTGCCAGCTCATGGACCGGGACAGCTAACAATCAGCCCCAGCATTTT.

By share, this clonotype counts as large. This rearrangement joins TRBV5-1 to TRBJ2-3; possibly TRBD1 or TRBD2 for D (5 bases each). V shed 0 bases and J shed 0 bases, with 20 bases lying between them. The CDR3 contains 19 residues. Per the germline V gene, CDR1 is SGHRS and CDR2 is YFSETQ. The CDR3 here is CASSLARDGAGLSTDTQYF. For the CDR3, the DNA is TGCGCCAGCAGCTTGGCCCGGGACGGGGCCGGACTTAGCACAGATACGCAGTATTTT.

This clonotype counts as medium-sized. The chain employs TRBV5-4 and TRBJ2-7; 11 nucleotides line up with TRBD2. The ends lost 3 bases at V and 4 bases at J; junction bases unmatched: 6. CDR3 length equals 15 residues. CDR1 SGHNT and CDR2 YYREEE come from the germline V gene (reference sequence). In nucleotides, the CDR3 is TGTGCCAGCAGCTCCTTAGCGGGAGGGCCGTACGAGCAGTACTTC. Translation: CASSSLAGGPYEQYF.

This clonotype is medium-sized. The V call is TRBV29-1, the J call TRBJ2-5; perhaps TRBD2 as D (5 bases). Trimming stripped 0 bases from V and 5 bases from J, with 10 bases between. Germline assignment: CDR1 SQVTM and CDR2 ANQGSEA. The CDR3 is 13 amino acids. The CDR3 DNA is TGCAGCGTTGAAGACCGGGCGGGCGAGACCCAGTACTTC. Amino acids: CSVEDRAGETQYF.

By share, this clonotype counts as medium-sized (0.01 to 0.1%). The gene calls are TRBV29-1 and TRBJ2-3; D gene uncertain. The CDR3 spans 13 residues. The germline CDR1 and CDR2 sequences are SQVTM and ANQGSEA. With 6 bases removed from V and 6 bases from J, the gap between germline ends came to 16 bases. CDR3 coding DNA: TGCAGCGTCGCCCCTCCGGGCCGGGATACGCAGTATTTT. Its protein is CSVAPPGRDTQYF.

This clonotype is medium-sized. The J gene is TRBJ2-7, the V gene TRBV28, with TRBD2 matching over 11 bases. The CDR3 runs 17 residues. Germline V gives CDR1 MDHEN, CDR2 SYDVKM. J gave up 0 bases and V 0 bases, and 4 bases lay outside the gene matches. For the CDR3, the DNA is TGTGCCAGCAGTTTATGGGGACTAGCGGCCTCCTCCTACGAGCAGTACTTC. Translation: CASSLWGLAASSYEQYF.

By proportion, this clonotype is large (0.1 to 1%). The chain is built from TRBV24-1 and TRBJ2-3, with 9 bases that match TRBD2. There are 17 residues in the CDR3. J lost 4 bases, V lost 4 bases, and 11 bases had no gene match. Germline-derived CDR1 and CDR2 are KGHDR and SFDVKD. DNA for the CDR3: TGTGCCACCAGTGAACTTAGCGGGAGTGCGGCGGCAGATACGCAGTATTTT. This encodes CATSELSGSAAADTQYF.

By sample share, this clonotype is medium-sized. This chain joins TRBV10-3 and TRBJ2-3; 7 positions match TRBD2. The V gene's germline CDR1 is ENHRY and CDR2 SYGVKD. The trim removed 0 bases at V and 2 bases at J, leaving 5 bases unmatched. The CDR3 consists of 16 residues. This CDR3 is CAISESYGGNTDTQYF. For the CDR3, the DNA is TGTGCCATCAGTGAGTCGTACGGGGGGAACACAGATACGCAGTATTTT.

This clonotype was seen more than once but under ten times. The chain uses TRBV7-2 and TRBJ1-3; tentatively, D is TRBD1 (5 bases). Trimming shortened V by 1 base and J by 0 bases, and 13 bases separated the two germline ends. This CDR3 has 17 residues. CDR1 SGHTA and CDR2 FQGNSA come from the germline V gene. CDR3 DNA sequence: TGTGCCAGCAGCTTAGTCGTGGGGCCGCTCTCTGGAAACACCATATATTTT. As protein: CASSLVVGPLSGNTIYF.

By share, this clonotype ranks as medium-sized. This chain joins TRBV7-2 and TRBJ1-5; TRBD1 matches at 8 bases. The V gene's germline CDR1 is SGHTA and CDR2 FQGNSA. This CDR3 is built from 16 residues. V dropped 4 bases and J dropped 4; count of bases not matched to a gene: 9. In DNA, the CDR3 is TGTGCCAGCAGCTCCTACTCGGACAGGGCAAATCAGCCCCAGCATTTT. This sequence encodes CASSSYSDRANQPQHF.

To note about this clonotype: A much larger clone is a single base away; this may be a read error. The chain employs TRBV19 and TRBJ1-5, with 7 bases matching TRBD1. Germline CDR1 is LNHDA and CDR2 is SQIVND (reference sequence). The junction had 8 bases not matched to a gene; V was cut back by 3 bases and J by 9 bases. The CDR3 totals 14 residues. Here the CDR3 DNA reads TGTGCCAGTAGTATGGGGCAGGGGGACCGGCCCCAGCATTTT. Amino acids: CASSMGQGDRPQHF.

The chain carries TRBV28 and TRBJ2-1; 12 positions agree with TRBD2. Losses at the gene ends were 7 bases for V and 8 bases for J; bases not matched to a gene: 9. CDR1 and CDR2 from the germline V gene are MDHEN and SYDVKM. CDR3 length: 15 amino acids. The chain's CDR3 is CASKSSGRVVYEQFF. The CDR3 nucleotides read TGTGCCAGCAAGTCTAGCGGGAGGGTTGTGTATGAGCAGTTCTTC.

By sample share, this clonotype is medium-sized. The gene calls are TRBV11-2 and TRBJ2-3; no clear D gene. The V end lost 3 bases, the J end lost 7 bases, and 11 bases lay between the germline ends. The CDR3 has 13 residues. The germline V gene has CDR1 SGHAT and CDR2 FQNNGV. Here the CDR3 DNA reads TGTGCCAGCAGCTTCCTTGGGTCCTATACGCAGTATTTT. Translating it yields CASSFLGSYTQYF.

This clonotype has just a few counts. The CDR3 sequence: CAISEAWTGQETQYF. DNA of the CDR3: TGTGCCATCAGTGAGGCTTGGACAGGCCAAGAGACCCAGTACTTC. The chain recombines TRBV10-3 with TRBJ2-5, with 7 nucleotides matching TRBD1. The CDR3 contains 15 residues. With V trimmed by 2 bases and J by 1 base, 4 bases remained unmatched. Germline V gives CDR1 ENHRY, CDR2 SYGVKD.

In its sample, this clonotype ranks as medium-sized. The J gene is TRBJ2-1, the V gene TRBV19; D ambiguous. CDR1 and CDR2 (germline): LNHDA, SQIVND (reference sequence). CDR3 size: 13 residues. Between the trimmed V and J ends, which lost 3 bases and 10 bases, there was a span of 13 bases. The CDR3 coding sequence is TGTGCCAGTAGTATCAGGCGGCTAGAGGAGCAGTTCTTC. Translated, it gives CASSIRRLEEQFF. Full variable domain (missing parts from reference TRBV19 and TRBJ2-1): DGGITQSPKYLFRKEGQNVTLSCEQNLNHDAMYWYRQDPGQGLRLIYYSQIVNDFQKGDIAEGYSVSREKKESFPLTVTSAQKNPTAFYLCASSIRRLEEQFFGPGTRLTVL.

Relative to its sample, this clonotype is large. The genes are TRBV6-1 and TRBJ2-1; D possibly matches TRBD1 or TRBD2 (6 bases each). CDR3 length: 15 amino acids. V gave up 7 bases and J gave up 10 bases, with 23 bases separating them. Germline-derived CDR1 and CDR2 are MNHNS and SASEGT. CDR3 in amino acids: CASIKRSLGGGEQFF. Written as DNA, the CDR3 is TGTGCCAGCATAAAGAGGTCCCTCGGGGGCGGGGAGCAGTTCTTC.

Relative to its sample, this clonotype is medium-sized. The chain couples TRBV12-3 or TRBV12-4 to TRBJ1-4; tentatively, D is TRBD1 (5 bases). The CDR3 contains 14 residues. V gave up 6 bases and J gave up 8 bases, with 16 bases separating them. CDR3 amino acids: CASSPDWGREKLFF. The CDR3, as DNA: TGTGCCAGCAGCCCGGACTGGGGACGGGAAAAACTGTTTTTT.

The rearrangement joins TRBV12-3 or TRBV12-4 to TRBJ2-1, with TRBD2 matching 9 bases. V dropped 4 bases and J dropped 6; count of bases not matched to a gene: 4. The length of the CDR3 is 14 residues. CDR3 sequence (DNA): TGTGCCAGCAGTTATGGCGGGAGGGGCAATGAGCAGTTCTTC. Protein sequence: CASSYGGRGNEQFF.

This clonotype counts as medium-sized. The CDR3 DNA is TGCGCCAGCAGCTTGGAACAGGGATACACTGAAGCTTTCTTT. This gives the protein CASSLEQGYTEAFF. J is TRBJ1-1 and V is TRBV5-1; TRBD1 is a possible D gene (6 bases). The germline gives CDR1 SGHRS, CDR2 YFSETQ. V lost 0 bases to trimming and J lost 3 bases, with 9 bases between them. This CDR3 contains 14 residues.

This clonotype is medium-sized within its sample. This rearrangement joins TRBV14 to TRBJ2-1; D gene ambiguous. CDR3 size: 14 residues. The germline V and J ends were trimmed by 3 bases and 0 bases, with 6 bases remaining between them. The germline V gene encodes CDR1 SGHDN and CDR2 FVKESK. CDR3 loop: CASSQAYSYNEQFF. The CDR3 DNA reads as TGTGCCAGCAGCCAGGCCTACTCCTACAATGAGCAGTTCTTC.

By sample fraction, this clonotype is medium-sized (0.01 to 0.1%). V gene TRBV6-1 combines with J gene TRBJ2-5; D is possibly TRBD1 (5 bases). Germline loops: CDR1 MNHNS, CDR2 SASEGT. The length of the CDR3 is 14 residues. V lost 4 bases, J lost 1 base, and 10 bases lay in between. Written as DNA, the CDR3 is TGTGCCAGCAGTGCTGGCAGGGTCCAAGAGACCCAGTACTTC. Its protein product is CASSAGRVQETQYF.